The subject of this entry is one T cell receptor (beta chain). The V end was cut by 2 bases, the J end by 6 bases, with 14 bases between. Germline V lookup: CDR1 MNHNS, CDR2 SASEGT. The CDR3 has 16 residues. The data are from a study of cytomegalovirus exposure and HLA in healthy donors. In the PCR, 60 Vbeta and 13 Jbeta primers were used. Generated by immunoSEQ multiplex PCR, the TCRdb table keeps only in-frame clones and is missing some. In the table there are 220,000 or so clones, 60% to 80% of which are singletons. The chain links TRBV6-1 to TRBJ1-6, with D perhaps matching TRBD1 (6 bases). Sequenced material: PBMCs. This clonotype was sampled from a woman aged 25 to 39 in good health and CMV-seronegative. The CDR3 coding sequence is TGTGCCAGCAGTGAATTCCGGGTACAGGGTAATTCACCCCTCCACTTT. Its protein product is CASSEFRVQGNSPLHF.